This T cell receptor (beta chain) was identified during a study of human T cells and chemical hapten exposure. Overall study: Researchers reported sensitizing a 2 cm by 2 cm upper inner arm skin site with 2% DPC.

Findings and limits, study-wide: TCRs above 1 in 1000 frequency stayed constant with DPC sensitization. Patch test score rose with PT1 expanded TCRs, significant at 8, 16, 32, not 4.

The time point was: patch test 1, 2 weeks after DPC sensitization. Treatment in this sample: therapeutic diphenylcyclopropenone sensitization with weekly scalp DPC. MiXCR was run by TCRdb on the RACE reads, yielding one entry per CDR3 protein. The sample has about 13,000 distinct CDR3 sequences, 15% to 20% seen once. This clonotype was counted many times. Its cognate antigen is unknown. The ends were cut back, 6 bases at V and 6 bases at J, with 14 bases in the middle. CDR1 is DFQATT, CDR2 SNEGSKA, per germline (reference sequence). The CDR3 totals 12 residues. The sequence came from a woman in her twenties or thirties with alopecia areata. Some clones in this sample may be carry-over from other donors' samples. The genes are TRBV20-1 and TRBJ1-1, with D possibly TRBD1 on 6 matching bases. The specimen was whole blood, collected in connection with sensitization to the hapten diphenylcyclopropenone (DPC). CDR3 in DNA: TGCAGTGCGACAACAGGGTTTGCTGAAGCTTTCTTT. Translating it yields CSATTGFAEAFF.